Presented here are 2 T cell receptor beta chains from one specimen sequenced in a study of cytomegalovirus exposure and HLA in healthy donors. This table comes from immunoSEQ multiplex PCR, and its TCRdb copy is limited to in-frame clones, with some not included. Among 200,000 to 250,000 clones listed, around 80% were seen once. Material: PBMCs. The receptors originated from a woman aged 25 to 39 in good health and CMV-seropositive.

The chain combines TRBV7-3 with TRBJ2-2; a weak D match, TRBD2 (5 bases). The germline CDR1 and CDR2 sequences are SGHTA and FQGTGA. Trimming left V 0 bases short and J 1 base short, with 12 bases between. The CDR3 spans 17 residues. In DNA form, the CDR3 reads TGTGCCAGCAGCTTAACCACACTAGGACGGAACACCGGGGAGCTGTTTTTT. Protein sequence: CASSLTTLGRNTGELFF.

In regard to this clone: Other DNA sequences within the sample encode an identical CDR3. In DNA form, the CDR3 reads TGTGCCAGCAGTGGACAGTCTAACACTGAAGCTTTCTTT. Its translation: CASSGQSNTEAFF. V gene TRBV2 combines with J gene TRBJ1-1; possibly TRBD1 for D (5 bases). V was pared by 4 bases and J by 2 bases, with 8 bases between. The CDR3 covers 13 residues. Looked up from germline, CDR1 is SNHLY and CDR2 is FYNNEI. The full variable domain, completed using reference TRBV2 and TRBJ1-1, is EPEVTQTPSHQVTQMGQEVILRCVPISNHLYFYWYRQILGQKVEFLVSFYNNEISEKSEIFDDQFSVERPDGSNFTLKIRSTKLEDSAMYFCASSGQSNTEAFFGQGTRLTVV.